This entry concerns a single T cell receptor (beta chain). This record comes from a study of cytomegalovirus exposure and HLA in healthy donors. Use of 60 Vbeta and 13 Jbeta primers characterized the PCR. Sequencing used immunoSEQ multiplex PCR; TCRdb keeps in-frame clones, though not all of them. The data hold 100,000 to 140,000 clones, with 70% to 80% observed a single time. With 6 bases removed from V and 4 bases from J, the gap between germline ends came to 6 bases. The CDR3 is 11 residues long. Per the germline V gene, CDR1 is SGHVS and CDR2 is FQNEAQ. The source is a man between 18 and 35 years old in good health and CMV-seronegative. Sequenced material: PBMCs. The rearrangement links TRBV7-8 to TRBJ1-1, with unresolved D. This CDR3 reads CASSPSTEAFF. In nucleotides, the CDR3 is TGTGCCAGCAGTCCCAGCACTGAAGCTTTCTTT.